Given below is one T cell receptor (beta chain) in context. Its specificity is not known. The CDR3 spans 15 residues. Germline CDR1 LGHNA, CDR2 YSLEER. Trimming stripped 2 bases from V and 5 bases from J, with 15 bases between. The authors produced TCR alpha and TCR beta cDNA libraries with sample barcodes and UMIs by 5'RACE using constant-segment primers. One entry per CDR3 protein results from TCRdb running MiXCR on the 5' RACE reads. This sample has approximately 88,000 distinct CDR3 sequences, with about 23% found just once. These data come from a study of T-cell memory formation after mild COVID-19. The wider study: Among the donors, TCR clusters were largely specific to each donor. Broader study findings: In pre-infection memory, a portion of responding clones appeared, which suggested that cross-reactive memory joined.

The clonotype comes from a man in his late teens or twenties who had mild COVID-19 (a few samples of this study predate the infection). Cell type and time point are not known. The material sequenced was PBMCs or a T cell subset sorted from them (not recorded which). This chain joins TRBV4-3 and TRBJ2-5, with D tentatively TRBD2 (5 bases). The chain's CDR3 is CASSQRTRTWETQYF. The CDR3 bases are TGCGCCAGCAGCCAACGGACTCGTACATGGGAGACCCAGTACTTC.